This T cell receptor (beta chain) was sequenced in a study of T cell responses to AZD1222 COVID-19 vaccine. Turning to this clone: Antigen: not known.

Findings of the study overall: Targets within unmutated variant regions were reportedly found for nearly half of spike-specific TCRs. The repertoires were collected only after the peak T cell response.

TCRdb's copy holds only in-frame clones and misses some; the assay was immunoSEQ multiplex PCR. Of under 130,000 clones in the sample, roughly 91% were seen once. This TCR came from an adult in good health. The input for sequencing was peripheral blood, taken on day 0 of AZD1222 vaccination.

CDR3 nucleotide sequence: TGTGCCAGCAGCTTTAGTAGCTCCTACGAGCAGTACTTC. Translating gives CASSFSSSYEQYF. The chain uses TRBV7-9 and TRBJ2-7, with D uncertain. CDR3 length: 13 amino acids. V lost 3 bases and J 0 bases, leaving 6 bases between the germline ends. Looked up from germline, CDR1 is SEHNR and CDR2 is FQNEAQ (reference sequence). Based on the CDR3 plus reference TRBV7-9 and TRBJ2-7, the full variable domain is DTGVSQNPRHKITKRGQNVTFRCDPISEHNRLYWYRQTLGQGPEFLTYFQNEAQLEKSRLLSDRFSAERPKGSFSTLEIQRTEQGDSAMYLCASSFSSSYEQYFGPGTRLTVT.